This is a list of T cell receptor beta chains from one sample in a study of cytomegalovirus exposure and HLA in healthy donors. TCRdb's copy holds only in-frame clones and misses some; the assay was immunoSEQ multiplex PCR. Altogether 150,000 to 200,000 clones are present, 75% to 85% being singletons, with the ten largest covering about 2%. The sequenced sample was PBMCs. All receptors derive from a woman aged 25-40 years in good health and CMV-seronegative. CDR3s include the opening cysteine and the closing phenylalanine or tryptophan.

V,CDR3
TRBV11-2,CASRAPGTYEQYF
TRBV7-6,CASSFSSGGAETQYF
TRBV5-4,CASSSGQGSGANVLTF
TRBV15,CATSRGRGPNQPQHF
TRBV11-2,CASSRTGDYNEQFF
TRBV28,CASSLYAASGHYEQYF
TRBV5-6,CASSSPAEVSEFF
TRBV6-4,CATSQQANYGYTF
TRBV2,CASTEVGAWYEQYF
TRBV12-5,CASRRGDTEAFF
TRBV14,CASSNRRQVRANGLTF
TRBV9,CASSPTAGNGELFF
TRBV4-1,CASSQLGPSSYNEQFF
TRBV5-1,CASSPLSGGGHEQFF
TRBV6-1,CASILSRDTEAFF
TRBV14,CASSQARSGGPQHF
TRBV9,CASSADRGKNTEAFF
TRBV9,CASSPPTKAGETQYF
TRBV4-1,CASSPPPLAGYTDTQYF
TRBV2,CASISGTGALMTEAFF
TRBV6-5,CASSSWTGDRTEAFF
TRBV21-1,CAIPPGGGTDTQYF
TRBV11-3,CASSRWGDIEAFF
TRBV6-6,CASTGQGAFTDTQYF
TRBV5-6,CASSSVLQGQETQYF
TRBV19,CASSQSGGPYEQYF
TRBV12-5,CASGASGTDTQYF
TRBV28,CASRTGTGRYNEQFF
TRBV7-9,CASSLSGQGMNTEAFF
TRBV28,CASSSGAGGTTKNIQYF
TRBV15,CATSSRPDLVDTQYF
TRBV6-6,CASRHGQGDYGYTF
TRBV9,CASSPGGDRRTGELFF
TRBV5-1,CASSLISGGNNEQFF
TRBV7-9,CASSRWGGDQPQHF
TRBV27,CASSFSGVYSNQPQHF
TRBV7-9,CSSSSPRGQGYNEQFF
TRBV28,CASSFSDRGETQYF
TRBV27,CASSLTGSTDTQYF
TRBV28,CASRAGTEANYGYTF
TRBV13,CASSPRSRVVADTQYF
TRBV28,CASKGGTNEKLFF
TRBV11-2,CASSQGTVETQYF
TRBV6-1,CASLIRGNSPLHF
TRBV6-5,CASSYGGGYSGELFF
TRBV5-1,CASSVVGQVYNEQFF
TRBV6-7,CASSSGQGKCCDTQYF